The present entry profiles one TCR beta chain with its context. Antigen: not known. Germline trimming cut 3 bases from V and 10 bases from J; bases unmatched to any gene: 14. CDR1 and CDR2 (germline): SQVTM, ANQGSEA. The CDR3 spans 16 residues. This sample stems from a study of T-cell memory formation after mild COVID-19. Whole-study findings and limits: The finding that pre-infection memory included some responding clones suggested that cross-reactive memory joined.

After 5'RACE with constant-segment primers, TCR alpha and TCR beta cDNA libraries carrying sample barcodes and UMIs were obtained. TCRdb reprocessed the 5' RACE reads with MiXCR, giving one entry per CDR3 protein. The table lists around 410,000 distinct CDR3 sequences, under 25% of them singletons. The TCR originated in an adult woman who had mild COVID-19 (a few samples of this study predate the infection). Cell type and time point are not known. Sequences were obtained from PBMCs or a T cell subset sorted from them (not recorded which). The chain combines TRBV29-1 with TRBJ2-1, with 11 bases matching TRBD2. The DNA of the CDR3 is TGCAGCGTTGATTTATTGACTAGCGGGGACCGGGGGGAGCAGTTCTTC. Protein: CSVDLLTSGDRGEQFF.